A selection of T cell receptor beta chains follows, all from one sample in a study of early T cells in non-severe SARS-CoV-2 infection. TCRdb re-called the 5' RACE reads with MiXCR, one entry per CDR3 protein. The repertoire has over 35,000 distinct CDR3 sequences, about 6.5% of them found once; the top ten carry less than 25%. The sample in question was whole blood, obtained at baseline. These receptors originate from an adult who was a healthcare worker with PCR-confirmed SARS-CoV-2 infection or an uninfected control (not recorded which). The CDR3 runs from the conserved cysteine through the conserved F or W. Fields, in order: D gene, clone size, J gene, V gene, CDR3 protein, CDR3 DNA. The D gene is left open where the match is weak. Only some rows state a clone size, as once, few, many or a class for expanded clones.

. | many | TRBJ2-3 | TRBV5-1 | CASSLDGRASTDTQYF | TGCGCCAGCAGCCTAGACGGGCGCGCTAGCACAGATACGCAGTATTTT
TRBD2 | . | TRBJ2-1 | TRBV9 | CASSRGVDEQFF | TGTGCCAGCAGCCGGGGGGTTGATGAGCAGTTCTTC
TRBD2 | many | TRBJ2-3 | TRBV6-1 | CASSGGRDTQYF | TGTGCCAGTAGCGGGGGTAGGGATACGCAGTATTTT
. | . | TRBJ2-1 | TRBV6-2/TRBV6-3 | CASSRNYNEQFF | TGTGCCAGCAGTCGTAACTACAATGAGCAGTTCTTC
. | many | TRBJ2-1 | TRBV18 | CASSPLDRENEQFF | TGTGCCAGCTCACCCTTGGACAGAGAGAATGAGCAGTTCTTC
TRBD2 | few | TRBJ2-7 | TRBV11-2 | CASSLEFGSGGYYEQYF | TGTGCCAGCAGCTTAGAATTCGGTAGCGGGGGATACTACGAGCAGTACTTC
TRBD1 | . | TRBJ2-1 | TRBV29-1 | CSVVGTGDNNEQFF | TGCAGCGTTGTTGGGACAGGGGATAACAATGAGCAGTTCTTC
. | many | TRBJ2-3 | TRBV11-2 | CASSHPSGGHGDTQYF | TGTGCCAGCAGCCACCCGAGCGGCGGACACGGAGATACGCAGTATTTT
. | few | TRBJ2-3 | TRBV7-9 | CASSLPIMTAAQYF | TGTGCCAGCAGCCTCCCTATAATGACAGCTGCGCAGTATTTT
. | . | TRBJ2-3 | TRBV11-2 | CASSLYQDPYDTQYF | TGTGCCAGCAGCTTGTATCAGGATCCCTACGATACGCAGTATTTT
. | . | TRBJ1-5 | TRBV20-1 | CSASDGPGEGWQPQHF | TGCAGTGCTAGTGATGGACCGGGGGAGGGCTGGCAGCCCCAGCATTTT
. | many | TRBJ2-2 | TRBV29-1 | CSVRFRNTGELFF | TGCAGCGTCAGATTTAGGAACACCGGGGAGCTGTTTTTT
. | . | TRBJ2-7 | TRBV4-3 | CASSQGSQSSYEQYF | TGCGCCAGCAGCCAAGGGAGCCAGAGCTCCTACGAGCAGTACTTC
. | . | TRBJ2-3 | TRBV7-3 | CASSSLRGEFRGTDTQYF | TGTGCCAGCAGCTCCCTACGCGGGGAGTTCAGGGGCACAGATACGCAGTATTTT
TRBD1 | few | TRBJ2-2 | TRBV19 | CASTPTGKTGELFF | TGTGCCAGTACCCCGACAGGGAAGACCGGGGAGCTGTTTTTT
. | . | TRBJ1-3 | TRBV20-1 | CSAVRASSGNTIYF | TGCAGTGCTGTGCGGGCATCCTCTGGAAACACCATATATTTT
. | many | TRBJ2-3 | TRBV7-2 | CASSFEGWNTQYF | TGTGCCAGCAGCTTTGAGGGGTGGAATACGCAGTATTTT
. | many | TRBJ2-7 | TRBV4-2 | CASSQEVGIHLRYF | TGTGCCAGCAGCCAAGAAGTGGGGATCCACCTGCGGTACTTC
. | many | TRBJ1-4 | TRBV2 | CASTVTRAPNEKLFF | TGTGCCAGCACCGTGACAAGGGCCCCGAATGAAAAACTGTTTTTT
TRBD2 | many | TRBJ2-1 | TRBV3-1 | CASSLLAGDEQFF | TGTGCCAGCAGCCTATTAGCGGGGGATGAGCAGTTCTTC
TRBD1 | many | TRBJ2-5 | TRBV6-6 | CASSPSQGAVQTQYF | TGTGCCAGCAGTCCCTCCCAGGGGGCCGTACAGACCCAGTACTTC
. | many | TRBJ2-3 | TRBV7-8 | CASSLAYDVTQYF | TGTGCCAGCAGCTTAGCGTACGACGTTACGCAGTATTTT
. | . | TRBJ2-3 | TRBV7-2 | CASSKRRGGTDTQYF | TGTGCCAGCAGCAAAAGGCGGGGAGGCACAGATACGCAGTATTTT
. | few | TRBJ2-5 | TRBV5-6 | CASSLLRYTQETQYF | TGTGCCAGCAGCTTGCTTAGGTACACCCAAGAGACCCAGTACTTC
. | many | TRBJ2-1 | TRBV20-1 | CSARGGPFGSEQFF | TGCAGTGCTAGAGGCGGTCCCTTCGGGTCTGAGCAGTTCTTC
TRBD2 | many | TRBJ2-1 | TRBV12-3/TRBV12-4 | CASRRLAGRDNEQFF | TGTGCCAGCAGAAGACTAGCGGGAAGGGACAATGAGCAGTTCTTC
. | few | TRBJ1-2 | TRBV11-2 | CASSSGRYGYTF | TGTGCCAGCAGCTCGGGCCGCTATGGCTACACCTTC
. | . | TRBJ2-1 | TRBV20-1 | CSAARGPPRNEQFF | TGCAGTGCTGCCCGGGGCCCACCGAGGAATGAGCAGTTCTTC
. | many | TRBJ1-1 | TRBV10-3 | CAISESIEAEAFF | TGTGCCATCAGTGAGTCGATAGAGGCTGAAGCTTTCTTT
TRBD2 | few | TRBJ2-1 | TRBV7-6 | CASSSWTSRVEQFF | TGTGCCAGCAGCTCTTGGACTAGCAGAGTTGAGCAGTTCTTC
. | many | TRBJ2-7 | TRBV4-2 | CASSHNRDIGSYEQYF | TGTGCCAGCAGCCATAACCGGGACATTGGATCCTACGAGCAGTACTTC
. | many | TRBJ2-7 | TRBV20-1 | CSARDGNREVEQYF | TGCAGTGCTAGAGACGGGAATCGCGAGGTCGAGCAGTACTTC
TRBD2 | few | TRBJ2-5 | TRBV12-3/TRBV12-4 | CASSLAAGVQETQYF | TGTGCCAGCAGTTTAGCGGCGGGGGTACAAGAGACCCAGTACTTC
. | many | TRBJ1-4 | TRBV20-1 | CSARVQDIRNEKLFF | TGCAGTGCTAGAGTCCAAGACATCCGAAATGAAAAACTGTTTTTT
. | . | TRBJ2-5 | TRBV5-5 | CASSRERQRAQYF | TGTGCCAGCAGCCGGGAAAGGCAGAGGGCCCAGTACTTC
. | many | TRBJ2-5 | TRBV6-1 | CASSGTRKETQYF | TGTGCCAGCAGTGGGACCCGAAAAGAGACCCAGTACTTC
. | . | TRBJ2-1 | TRBV20-1 | CSANPVSSYNEQFF | TGCAGTGCCAATCCGGTCAGCTCCTACAATGAGCAGTTCTTC
TRBD1 | few | TRBJ2-6 | TRBV19 | CASRPGQGLSGANVLTF | TGTGCCAGTAGGCCGGGACAGGGCCTCTCTGGGGCCAACGTCCTGACTTTC
. | few | TRBJ1-6 | TRBV3-1 | CASSRPGRGSPLHF | TGTGCCAGCAGCCGACCGGGCAGGGGTTCACCCCTCCACTTT
. | many | TRBJ2-7 | TRBV7-2 | CASSQDPEAINF | TGTGCCAGCAGCCAAGACCCGGAGGCGATAAACTTC
. | . | TRBJ2-6 | TRBV19 | CASLRSGANVLTF | TGTGCCAGTTTGCGCTCTGGGGCCAACGTCCTGACTTTC